This TCR beta chain was sequenced for a study of Ad26.COV2.S vaccination and SARS-CoV-2 variants. Broader study findings: With respect to non-spike TCR breadth, vaccine and placebo recipients were similar.

Treatment of the sample: around 19 received Ad26.COV2.S at low or high dose, single or two shots; a few received placebo; per-sample allocation not given. Day 63 after the first injection of vaccine or placebo was the sampling time. Germline trimming cut 2 bases from V and 3 bases from J; bases unmatched to any gene: 4. The germline gives CDR1 MNHNS, CDR2 SASEGT. The CDR3 runs 16 residues. Of note for this clone: Its specificity is unknown.

Produced via immunoSEQ multiplex PCR; TCRdb's table is partial and in-frame only. The sample has around 450,000 clones, 80% to 95% seen once. This clonotype was obtained from a person aged 18-65 years who received the Ad26.COV2.S COVID-19 vaccine or a placebo. The sample consisted of peripheral blood, taken in a trial of Ad26.COV2.S vaccine versus placebo. The chain couples TRBV6-1 to TRBJ1-2; TRBD1 matches at 12 bases. CDR3 protein: CASSESGTGGDYGYTF. The CDR3, as DNA: TGTGCCAGCAGTGAATCCGGGACAGGGGGCGACTATGGCTACACCTTC.